This TCR beta chain was sequenced during a study of neurological immune-mediated disorders (dated by TCRdb to the late 2010s). In the study overall: Peripheral blood TCR-beta repertoires from patients with HTLV-I-associated myelopathy (HAM/TSP), patients with multiple sclerosis, and healthy controls were compared in the study using UMI-based sequencing. The 90 to 110 TCR-beta libraries covered PBMC samples along with longitudinal samples, technical triplicates, and paired sorted CD4+ and CD8+ T-cell subsets. Of the 65 to 70 subjects in the cohort, about 14 were HAM/TSP patients, roughly 35 were multiple sclerosis patients, and approximately 20 were healthy controls.

Unsorted PBMC libraries were generated from 2 million PBMCs stored in RNAlater at -80 °C until RNA extraction. Peripheral blood was subjected to Ficoll-Hypaque density gradient centrifugation to isolate PBMCs, which were then cryopreserved in liquid nitrogen. Trimming takes 5 bases off V and 2 bases off J; junction bases not matched to a gene: 12. CDR1 and CDR2 were assigned from the germline V gene as SGHVS and FQNEAQ. The CDR3 has 17 amino acids, counting the end cysteine and phenylalanine. Only the CDR3 region is kept as DNA, spanning 51 bases read in frame from base 1. cDNA synthesis used template-switch 5'RACE with a primer carrying a 10-nucleotide random unique molecular identifier tagging each TCR transcript. Over 180 million TCR-beta sequences, covering 15-18 subjects, were produced in each sequencing run. The RNeasy kit was used for extraction of total RNA. Using the KAPA Real-time Library Amplification kit, TCR-beta VDJ regions were amplified with primers for the TCR constant region and the 5'RACE anchor. A first PCR added sample indexes and Illumina adaptors, after which a second PCR increased the library yield. After Ampure bead purification, the TCR product of roughly 650 bp was size-selected on a 2% E-gel SizeSelection system. Before pooling, library quality was checked on a Bioanalyzer, concentration was measured with Qubit, and libraries were quantified with the Kapa Library Quantification kit. An Illumina HiSeq 2500 sequenced the libraries paired-end 2 x 150 bp. To increase sequence diversity, about 23-30% phiX was spiked into each library pool. As for the authors' bioinformatics: Quality-filtered reads were processed with the UMI-based MiGEC pipeline, and over 75% of raw TCR sequences were removed by the MiGEC pipeline during error correction. VDJ genes were aligned to IMGT germline references, and clonotypes were defined by unique CDR3 amino acid sequence plus V-J genes. Clonal expansion, Shannon diversity and CDR3 relatedness (CalcPairwiseDistances, ClusterSamples) were evaluated with VDJtools, and phylogenetic trees were built with CLCbio workbench. A clone was classed as expanded if it had 8 or more unique UMIs, a cutoff based on coefficient-of-variation modelling across technical triplicates. TCRdb reprocessed the public reads (quality trimming at Q25 with fastp, clone calling with MiXCR) and kept in-frame beta chains. Identical CDR3 protein sequences are pooled into one entry, listed with their most common genes and DNA. The V and J calls shown here were made by TCRdb, not taken from the authors' results. Recorded for this sample are 59,000 or so distinct CDR3 sequences; roughly 13% of them occurred a single time. The leading ten clones occupy roughly 10% of the sample.

Results and caveats for the whole study, not just this receptor: TCR clonal expansion was greatest in HAM/TSP patients and smallest in MS patients, who ranked below even healthy controls. Across subjects, expanded clones never shared an identical CDR3 amino acid sequence, which suggests that the TCR-beta repertoires in every group were private.

This clonotype was recorded at least ten times. Its recognized antigen is unknown. No base quality information exists; no much larger clone differs at one position. Sequences were obtained from PBMCs. This clonotype was obtained from a woman aged 60-75 years with HTLV-1-associated myelopathy (HAM/TSP). The chain uses TRBV7-8 and TRBJ1-2; the central 9 bases match TRBD1. DNA sequence: TGTGCCAGCAGCCCAATTCTACAGGGGGCATCCAACTATGGCTACACCTTC. Translated, this is CASSPILQGASNYGYTF. With all but the CDR3 taken from the reference TRBV7-8 and TRBJ1-2 genes, the full variable domain is: GAGVSQSPRYKVAKRGQDVALRCDPISGHVSLFWYQQALGQGPEFLTYFQNEAQLDKSGLPSDRFFAERPEGSVSTLKIQRTQQEDSAVYLCASSPILQGASNYGYTFGSGTRLTVV.